A single sample is the source of the 7 T cell receptor beta chains below, sequenced in a study of early T cells in non-severe SARS-CoV-2 infection. From the 5' RACE reads, TCRdb called clonotypes with MiXCR, one entry per CDR3 protein. This sample has tens of thousands of distinct CDR3 sequences, with around 6.5% found just once. The sequencing here drew on whole blood, taken at baseline. The receptors shown here come from an adult who was a healthcare worker with PCR-confirmed SARS-CoV-2 infection or an uninfected control (not recorded which).

This chain links TRBV24-1 with TRBJ2-5; 10 nucleotides line up with TRBD1. In germline, CDR1 is KGHDR, CDR2 SFDVKD. This CDR3 has 13 residues. Losses at the gene ends were 9 bases for V and 4 bases for J; bases not matched to a gene: 4. The CDR3 nucleotides read TGTGCCACCGCGGACAGGGGGTTAGAGACCCAGTACTTC. It specifies CATADRGLETQYF.

The chain's CDR3 is CASSSRANQPQHF. The CDR3 nucleotides are TGTGCCAGCAGTTCCAGGGCCAATCAGCCCCAGCATTTT. V usage is TRBV6-2 or TRBV6-3 and J usage is TRBJ1-5; D might be TRBD1 (5 bases). V dropped 4 bases and J dropped 3 bases, with 7 bases sitting between them. Germline V gene data show CDR1 as MNHEY and CDR2 as SVGEGT. This CDR3 is 13 amino acids long.

The genes are TRBV25-1 and TRBJ2-3, with TRBD2 identical over 11 bases. Germline-derived CDR1 and CDR2 are MGHDK and SYGVNS. J lost 5 bases, V lost 6 bases, and 19 bases had no gene match. The CDR3 covers 19 residues. CDR3 in amino acids: CASSPHGLAGGGVGDTQYF. In nucleotides, the CDR3 is TGTGCCAGCAGCCCCCATGGTCTAGCGGGAGGAGGGGTTGGAGATACGCAGTATTTT. The full variable domain, rest sourced from reference TRBV25-1 and TRBJ2-3, is EADIYQTPRYLVIGTGKKITLECSQTMGHDKMYWYQQDPGMELHLIHYSYGVNSTEKGDLSSESTVSRIRTEHFPLTLESARPSHTSQYLCASSPHGLAGGGVGDTQYFGPGTRLTVL.

A few counts support this clonotype. The CDR3 protein is CASSRDRGGDGYTF. DNA for the CDR3: TGTGCCAGCAGTCGCGACAGGGGAGGAGATGGCTACACCTTC. The chain combines TRBV12-3 or TRBV12-4 with TRBJ1-2; 8 bases line up with TRBD1. Unmatched junction bases numbered 8, after V lost 5 bases and J lost 6 bases. This CDR3 region has 14 residues.

This clonotype was detected ten times or more. V gene TRBV20-1 combines with J gene TRBJ2-5; 8 bases are a match to TRBD2. Germline V CDR1 and CDR2: DFQATT, SNEGSKA (reference sequence). The CDR3 is made up of 15 amino acids. With V trimmed by 2 bases and J by 1 base, 6 bases remained unmatched. CDR3 bases: TGCAGTGCTAGAACTAGCGGAGCTCTCCAAGAGACCCAGTACTTC. Its translation: CSARTSGALQETQYF.

This chain links TRBV3-1 with TRBJ2-5, with D possibly matching TRBD1 (5 bases). The CDR3 sequence is 14 residues long. Trimming shortened V by 0 bases and J by 8 bases, and 13 bases separated the two germline ends. Per germline, CDR1 LGHDT and CDR2 YNNKEL (reference sequence). In DNA, the CDR3 is TGTGCCAGCAGCCAAGATGGCGACAGCCGAACCCAGTACTTC. Protein product: CASSQDGDSRTQYF.

This clonotype was detected many times. The J gene is TRBJ2-7, the V gene TRBV4-3, with TRBD2 as a possible D gene (5 bases). The CDR3 spans 15 residues. V was cut by 4 bases and J by 2 bases, with 15 bases left in between. Looked up from germline, CDR1 is LGHNA and CDR2 is YSLEER. The CDR3 region is CASSRENTYTYEQYF. The DNA for the CDR3 is TGCGCCAGCAGCCGGGAGAACACTTATACCTACGAGCAGTACTTC.